These 15 T cell receptor beta chains were all obtained from the same sample, sequenced in a study of monozygotic twins with inflammatory bowel disease. TCRdb derives one entry per CDR3 protein from the 5' RACE reads, leaving out DNA. This sample carries more than 100,000 distinct CDR3 sequences, with approximately 2% going to the ten biggest clones. The sample taken for sequencing was blood. The source of these receptors is a human donor with ulcerative colitis or Crohn's disease, or a healthy co-twin of an affected twin (not recorded which).

The rearrangement links TRBV3-1 to TRBJ2-7. Germline CDR1 and CDR2: LGHDT and YNNKEL (reference sequence). This CDR3 is built from 12 residues. The CDR3 spells CASSHLIGEQYF.

The V and J genes are TRBV15 and TRBJ2-5. Germline V gene sequence: CDR1 LNHNV, CDR2 YYDKDF (reference sequence). This CDR3 spans 12 amino acids. The CDR3 reads CATSRDYGTQYF.

The chain couples TRBV20-1 to TRBJ2-7; TCRdb names TRBD1, which stays unverified in the absence of DNA. The V gene's germline CDR1 is DFQATT and CDR2 SNEGSKA (reference sequence). The CDR3 sequence is 15 residues long. The CDR3 is CSARDPRTGLYKQYF.

J is TRBJ1-2 and V is TRBV5-5. CDR1 and CDR2 (germline): SGHKS, YYEKEE (reference sequence). The CDR3 length is 13 residues. CDR3 residues: CASSQDASYGYTF.

The chain links TRBV5-1 to TRBJ2-3; checking the TCRdb D call of TRBD2 is not possible without DNA. Germline V gene data show CDR1 as SGHRS and CDR2 as YFSETQ. This CDR3 has 19 residues. CDR3 region: CASSPSRTSGSFVADTQYF.

V usage is TRBV2 and J usage is TRBJ2-7; no DNA is available, so the TRBD2 call from TCRdb remains unchecked. Germline CDR1 and CDR2: SNHLY and FYNNEI. There are 16 residues in the CDR3. The CDR3 sequence: CASNRGLAGPRDEQYF.

The rearrangement uses TRBV29-1 and TRBJ1-4. Germline V gene lookup returns CDR1 SQVTM and CDR2 ANQGSEA. This CDR3 region has 15 residues. This chain's CDR3 is CSVEVSGSRSEKLFF.

The chain's CDR3 is CSARDAPRESSGYTF. The chain couples TRBV20-1 to TRBJ1-2; the D gene TCRdb calls, TRBD1, cannot be checked with no DNA. The germline gives CDR1 DFQATT, CDR2 SNEGSKA (reference sequence). The CDR3 totals 15 residues.

The chain recombines TRBV6-2 or TRBV6-3 with TRBJ2-6. The CDR3 spans 14 residues. Germline V gene sequence: CDR1 MNHEY, CDR2 SVGEGT. The CDR3: CASTSTGGANVLTF.

The chain uses TRBV3-1 and TRBJ2-5. This CDR3 comprises 15 residues. CDR1 and CDR2 from the germline V gene are LGHDT and YNNKEL (reference sequence). CDR3 residues: CASSPLGNRGETQYF.

This chain connects TRBV11-3 to TRBJ1-1. Germline assignment: CDR1 SGHNT and CDR2 YENEEA. This CDR3 has 14 amino acids. CDR3 protein: CASSLNARGTEAFF. The full variable domain, with the rest looked up from reference TRBV11-3 and TRBJ1-1, is EAGVVQSPRYKIIEKKQPVAFWCNPISGHNTLYWYLQNLGQGPELLIRYENEEAVDDSQLPKDRFSAERLKGVDSTLKIQPAELGDSAVYLCASSLNARGTEAFFGQGTRLTVV.

V is TRBV6-2 or TRBV6-3 and J is TRBJ2-4; TCRdb lists TRBD1, though no DNA is available to test this call. This CDR3 has 18 residues. The germline gives CDR1 MNHEY, CDR2 SVGEGT. This CDR3 reads CASSYPPGQSSLKNIQYF.

The V and J genes are TRBV20-1 and TRBJ2-1. From germline, CDR1 is DFQATT and CDR2 SNEGSKA (reference sequence). The CDR3 is 14 amino acids. The CDR3 protein is CSATPVEVYNEQFF.

The chain links TRBV9 to TRBJ1-6; there is no DNA to check the TCRdb D call of TRBD1. CDR1 is SGDLS and CDR2 is YYNGEE in the germline V gene. The CDR3 consists of 15 residues. CDR3 loop: CASSPPGHYNSPLHF.

The chain combines TRBV3-1 with TRBJ1-2; TCRdb gives TRBD1 as the D gene, but with no DNA this cannot be confirmed. This CDR3 has 15 amino acids. The germline gives CDR1 LGHDT, CDR2 YNNKEL (reference sequence). The CDR3 is CASSLGQGIIHGYTF.